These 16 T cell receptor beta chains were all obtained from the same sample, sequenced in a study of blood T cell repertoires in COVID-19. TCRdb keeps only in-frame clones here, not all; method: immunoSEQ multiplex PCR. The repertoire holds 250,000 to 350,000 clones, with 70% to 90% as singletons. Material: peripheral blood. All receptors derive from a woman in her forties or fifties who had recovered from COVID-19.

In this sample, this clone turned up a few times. CDR3 in amino acids: CASKMVGGARGQPQHF. In nucleotides, the CDR3 is TGTGCCAGCAAAATGGTAGGGGGGGCCCGGGGTCAGCCCCAGCATTTT. V and J are TRBV5-8 and TRBJ1-5; possibly TRBD1 for D (6 bases). The V and J ends lost 6 bases and 6 bases respectively, with 22 bases between them. The CDR3 length is 16 residues. CDR1 is SGHTS and CDR2 is YDEGEE in the germline V gene.

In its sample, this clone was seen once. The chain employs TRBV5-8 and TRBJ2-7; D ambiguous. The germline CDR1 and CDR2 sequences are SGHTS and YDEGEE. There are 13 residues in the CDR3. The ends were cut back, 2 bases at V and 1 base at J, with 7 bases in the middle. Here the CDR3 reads CASSLPRSYEQYF. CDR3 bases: TGTGCCAGCAGCTTACCCAGATCCTACGAGCAGTACTTC. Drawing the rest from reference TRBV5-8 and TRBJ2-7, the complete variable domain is EAGVTQSPTHLIKTRGQQATLRCSPISGHTSVYWYQQALGLGLQFLLWYDEGEERNRGNFPPRFSGRQFPNYSSELNVNALELEDSALYLCASSLPRSYEQYFGPGTRLTVT.

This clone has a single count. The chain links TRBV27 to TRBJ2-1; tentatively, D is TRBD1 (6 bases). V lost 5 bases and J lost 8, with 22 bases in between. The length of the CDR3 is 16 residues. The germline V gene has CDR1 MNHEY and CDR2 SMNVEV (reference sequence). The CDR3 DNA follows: TGTGCCAGCAGTCTGACGACAGGCGGTGGGATCCATGAGCAGTTCTTC. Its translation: CASSLTTGGGIHEQFF.

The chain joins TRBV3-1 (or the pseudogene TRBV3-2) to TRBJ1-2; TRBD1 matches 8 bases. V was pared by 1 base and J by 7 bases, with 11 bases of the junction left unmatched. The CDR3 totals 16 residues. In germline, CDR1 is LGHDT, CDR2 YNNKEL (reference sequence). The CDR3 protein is CASSQVARGLFSGYTF. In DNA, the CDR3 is TGTGCCAGCAGCCAAGTGGCCAGGGGGCTCTTTAGTGGCTACACCTTC.

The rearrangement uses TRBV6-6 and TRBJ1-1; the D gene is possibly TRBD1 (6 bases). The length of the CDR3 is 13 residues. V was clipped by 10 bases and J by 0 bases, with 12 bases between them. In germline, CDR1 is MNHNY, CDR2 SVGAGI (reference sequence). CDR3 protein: CAIQGTMNTEAFF. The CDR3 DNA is TGTGCCATCCAGGGGACAATGAACACTGAAGCTTTCTTT.

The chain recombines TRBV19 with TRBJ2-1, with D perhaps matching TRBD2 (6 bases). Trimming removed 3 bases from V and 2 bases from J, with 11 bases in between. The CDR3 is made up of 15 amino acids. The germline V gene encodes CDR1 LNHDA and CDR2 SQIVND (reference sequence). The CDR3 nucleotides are TGTGCCAGTAGTATGTGGGGGGATACCTACAATGAGCAGTTCTTC. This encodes CASSMWGDTYNEQFF. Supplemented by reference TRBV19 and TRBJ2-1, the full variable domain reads DGGITQSPKYLFRKEGQNVTLSCEQNLNHDAMYWYRQDPGQGLRLIYYSQIVNDFQKGDIAEGYSVSREKKESFPLTVTSAQKNPTAFYLCASSMWGDTYNEQFFGPGTRLTVL.

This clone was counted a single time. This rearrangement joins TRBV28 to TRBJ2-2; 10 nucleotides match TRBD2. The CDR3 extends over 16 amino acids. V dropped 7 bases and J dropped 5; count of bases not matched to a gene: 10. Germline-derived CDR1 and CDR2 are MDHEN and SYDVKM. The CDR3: CASNTLAGVRTGELFF. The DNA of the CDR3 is TGTGCCAGCAATACCCTAGCGGGAGTACGGACCGGGGAGCTGTTTTTT.

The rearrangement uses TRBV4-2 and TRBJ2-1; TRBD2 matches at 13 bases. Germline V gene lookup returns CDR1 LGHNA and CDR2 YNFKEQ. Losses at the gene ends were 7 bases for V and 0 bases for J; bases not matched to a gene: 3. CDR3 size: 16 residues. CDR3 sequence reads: CASTRTSGSSYNEQFF. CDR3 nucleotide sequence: TGTGCCAGCACCCGGACTAGCGGGAGCTCCTACAATGAGCAGTTCTTC.

The CDR3 loop is CATSDDRGGMGKTQYF. The CDR3, as DNA: TGTGCCACCAGTGATGACAGGGGAGGAATGGGAAAGACCCAGTACTTC. This chain uses TRBV24-1 with TRBJ2-5, with 8 bases aligning to TRBD1. Germline-derived CDR1 and CDR2 are KGHDR and SFDVKD. V lost 3 bases and J lost 6; bases outside the gene matches: 11. This CDR3 has 16 residues.

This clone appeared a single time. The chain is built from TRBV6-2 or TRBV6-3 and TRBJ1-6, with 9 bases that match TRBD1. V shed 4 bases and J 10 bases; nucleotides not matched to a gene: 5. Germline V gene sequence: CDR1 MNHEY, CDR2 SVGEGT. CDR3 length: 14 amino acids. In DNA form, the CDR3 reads TGTGCCAGCAGTTGGGGACAGGGACGCTCACCCCTCCACTTT. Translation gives CASSWGQGRSPLHF.

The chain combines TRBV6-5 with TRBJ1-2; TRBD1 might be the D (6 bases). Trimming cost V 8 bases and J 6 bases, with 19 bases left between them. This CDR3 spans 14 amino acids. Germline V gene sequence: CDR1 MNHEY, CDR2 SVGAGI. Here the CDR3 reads CASASGGLVHGYTF. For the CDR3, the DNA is TGTGCCAGCGCTTCGGGGGGGCTAGTGCATGGCTACACCTTC.

The CDR3 DNA sequence: TGTGCCAGCAGCCAAGATCTGGGCGGGACAGGGGATGGCTACACCTTC. Its translation is CASSQDLGGTGDGYTF. The gene calls are TRBV14 and TRBJ1-2, with 10 bases fitting TRBD1. J was trimmed by 6 bases and V by 0 bases; bases with no gene match: 7. Looked up from germline, CDR1 is SGHDN and CDR2 is FVKESK. The CDR3 extends over 16 amino acids. Combining the CDR3 with reference TRBV14 and TRBJ1-2 gives the whole variable domain EAGVTQFPSHSVIEKGQTVTLRCDPISGHDNLYWYRRVMGKEIKFLLHFVKESKQDESGMPNNRFLAERTGGTYSTLKVQPAELEDSGVYFCASSQDLGGTGDGYTFGSGTRLTVV.

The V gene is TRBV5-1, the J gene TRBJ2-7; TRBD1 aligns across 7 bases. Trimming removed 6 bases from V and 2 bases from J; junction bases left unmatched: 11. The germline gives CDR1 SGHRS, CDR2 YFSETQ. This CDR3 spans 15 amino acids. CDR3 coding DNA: TGCGCCAGCAATCCGCCTCAGGGGGTTGCCTACGAGCAGTACTTC. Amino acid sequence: CASNPPQGVAYEQYF. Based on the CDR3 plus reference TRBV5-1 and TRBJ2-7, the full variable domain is KAGVTQTPRYLIKTRGQQVTLSCSPISGHRSVSWYQQTPGQGLQFLFEYFSETQRNKGNFPGRFSGRQFSNSRSEMNVSTLELGDSALYLCASNPPQGVAYEQYFGPGTRLTVT.

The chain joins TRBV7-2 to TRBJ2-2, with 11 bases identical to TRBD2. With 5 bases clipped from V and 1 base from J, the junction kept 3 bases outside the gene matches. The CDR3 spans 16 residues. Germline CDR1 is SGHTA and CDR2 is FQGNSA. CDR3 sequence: CASSLTSGGNTGELFF. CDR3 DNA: TGTGCCAGCAGCCTCACTAGCGGGGGGAACACCGGGGAGCTGTTTTTT.

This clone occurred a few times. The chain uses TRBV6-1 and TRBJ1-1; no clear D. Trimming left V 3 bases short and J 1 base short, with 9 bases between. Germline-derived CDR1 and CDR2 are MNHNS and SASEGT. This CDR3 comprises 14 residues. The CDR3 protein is CASSERTGNTEAFF. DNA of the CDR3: TGTGCCAGCAGTGAGCGGACTGGGAACACTGAAGCTTTCTTT.

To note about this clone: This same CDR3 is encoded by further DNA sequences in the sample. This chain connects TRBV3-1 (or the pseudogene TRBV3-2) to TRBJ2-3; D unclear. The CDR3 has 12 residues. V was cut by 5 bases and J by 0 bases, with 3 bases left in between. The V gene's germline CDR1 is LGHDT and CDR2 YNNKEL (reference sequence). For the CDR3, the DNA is TGTGCCAGCAGCTTAAGCACAGATACGCAGTATTTT. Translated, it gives CASSLSTDTQYF.